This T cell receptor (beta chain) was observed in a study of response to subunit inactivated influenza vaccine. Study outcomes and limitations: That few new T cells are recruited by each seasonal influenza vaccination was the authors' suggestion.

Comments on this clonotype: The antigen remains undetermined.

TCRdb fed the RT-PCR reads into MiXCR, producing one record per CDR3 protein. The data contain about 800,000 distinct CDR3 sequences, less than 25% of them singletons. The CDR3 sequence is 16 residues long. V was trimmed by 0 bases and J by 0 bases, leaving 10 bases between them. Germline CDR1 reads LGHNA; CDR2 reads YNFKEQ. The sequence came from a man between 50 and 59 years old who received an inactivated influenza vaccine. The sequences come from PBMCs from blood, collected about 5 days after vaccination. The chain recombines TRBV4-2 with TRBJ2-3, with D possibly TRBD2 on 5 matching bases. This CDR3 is CASSQDTQRSTDTQYF. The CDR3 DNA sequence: TGTGCCAGCAGCCAAGATACCCAGCGGAGCACAGATACGCAGTATTTT.